Sequencing of this TCR beta chain was carried out in a study of Ad26.COV2.S vaccination and SARS-CoV-2 variants. V lost 3 bases and J 7 bases, leaving 18 bases between the germline ends. Germline lookup yields CDR1 SGHAT and CDR2 FQDESV (reference sequence). The CDR3 loop spans 16 amino acids. Profiled with immunoSEQ multiplex PCR; TCRdb holds only in-frame clones, not every one. The top ten clones hold approximately 5% of a sample with around 340,000 clones, approximately 90% of them seen once. The treatment here: about 20 received Ad26.COV2.S at low or high dose, single or two shots; several received placebo; per-sample allocation not given. Repertoires come from day 63 after the first vaccine or placebo injection.

The sequenced sample was peripheral blood, obtained in a trial of Ad26.COV2.S vaccine versus placebo. The J gene is TRBJ1-4, the V gene TRBV11-1; maybe TRBD1 (5 bases). The TCR was taken from a person between 18 and 65 years old who received the Ad26.COV2.S COVID-19 vaccine or a placebo. Here the CDR3 DNA reads TGTGCCAGCAGCTTCGGTGACGGGGAAGGGGCTGAAAAACTGTTTTTT. It codes for CASSFGDGEGAEKLFF.